This TCR beta chain was obtained from a study of cytomegalovirus exposure and HLA in healthy donors (dated by TCRdb to 2015 to 2018). Regarding the research as a whole: According to an earlier analysis of several hundred of the donors, 200 million or so T cells yielded over 100 million unique TCR beta sequences and 276 Gb of sequence data. Around 300 gigabases of sequencing data and some 85 million unique TCR sequences were included in an early release covering roughly 700 HLA-typed donors. Of the 300 to 400 genotyped donors, over 65% fell in the genetic ancestry cluster associated with self-reported Caucasian donors. The aim of the study was to test whether cataloging public T cell receptors could identify signatures of past pathogen exposure. The study used immunosequencing to profile the T cell repertoires of approximately 640 subjects and linked those repertoires to cytomegalovirus serostatus. A separate validation cohort of roughly 130 different subjects was used in addition to the roughly 670-subject first cohort. To predict cytomegalovirus infection status, the study brought together high-throughput TCR immunosequencing, statistical association of individual TCRs with disease status, and machine learning. To study patterns of TCR occurrence, a later analysis re-analyzed previously published TCR beta repertoires from 666 donors and added high-resolution HLA genotyping. In the later analysis, no new phenotypic data were used to find candidate immune exposures; instead, reliance was placed on TCR beta sequences and their occurrence across donors. An earlier analysis of 450 to 750 of the donors used high-throughput TCR beta sequencing to judge whether each TCR beta V gene segment behaved as functional or pseudogenic. Donor age, sex, ethnicity and CMV serostatus were compiled together with the repertoire data. A later genetic analysis took genome-wide SNP genotypes for about 55% of the 666 donors and used that subset as a discovery cohort. Every discovery cohort repertoire had been produced on one sequencing platform. Class I and class II HLA loci were covered by the typing at four-digit resolution. The number of typed donors differed by locus: about 620-640 for A, B, C, DRB1 and DQB1; about 520 for DQA1; 600 to 610 for DPA1; and some 430 for DPB1. Roughly five DR-DQ haplotypes were handled as single units for association and clustering, since linkage in the cohort was strong. On average, around 230,000 unique TCR beta nucleotide sequences were sequenced per donor among fewer than 500 genotyped donors of the cohort, with 15% to 20% of those sequences being non-productive. Summary of the overall study and its limitations: A later analysis reported that several top co-occurrence clusters appeared linked to parvovirus B19, influenza, CMV and Epstein-Barr virus. Most TCR sequences were observed very rarely across donors, whereas some public TCRs were present in many individuals. In a later analysis, about 16,000 TCR beta sequences were associated with specific HLA alleles at a false discovery rate of 0.05. In vitro tests confirmed that three of the cytomegalovirus-associated TCR beta chains recognize cytomegalovirus antigens. The sequencing pipeline was judged likely to have produced a cluster of highly shared sequence variants as a technical artifact. In a later genetic analysis, fewer N-insertions in productive TCRs were reported among donors in an Asian-associated ancestry cluster than the roughly 710-donor mean. Correlated functional status among segregating V segments might reflect linkage disequilibrium, but an unknown experimental factor could not be ruled out. In the study, 150 to 200 TCR beta chains were listed as associated with cytomegalovirus. Because counts were too low, roughly 16 rarely observed V segments, including chromosome 9 orphons, were left out of the earlier analysis of 587 of the donors. In a later analysis, TCR association rates were found to vary across HLA loci, with the most associated TCRs seen for DRB1 alleles and the fewest for HLA-C alleles. V-gene and J-gene trimming of TCR beta chains was associated with a missense DCLRE1C variant in a later genetic analysis, and the association was replicated in an independent cohort. Some IMGT-functional V segments, including TRBV6-2 and TRBV6-3, could not be distinguished by the 87-base-pair reads and were therefore excluded. In this cohort, only TCR beta chains were sequenced, and detectable features were limited by the absence of alpha or paired-chain data. When HLA alleles, especially DR and DQ, strongly co-occurred, TCR associations were difficult to assign to individual alleles. CMV serostatus was the only immune exposure information available for the cohort. In both the original and validation cohorts, the classifier was reported to diagnose cytomegalovirus status with high specificity and sensitivity. The authors suggested that the approach could potentially be extended to other disease states and immunological phenotypes. Because HLA typing was unavailable for some donors at each locus, only the typed subset was used in association tests. In an earlier analysis of some 640 of the donors, most TCR beta V segments were observed in productive rearrangements about 87% or about 30% of the time, broadly matching IMGT annotations. A further reported finding was that TCR beta sequences accurately predicted the HLA-A and HLA-B alleles for most subjects in the first cohort. Roughly uniform sequencing depth across donors was assumed in presence/absence analyses, although this assumption may not hold. Most CMV-associated TCR beta chains appeared to be HLA-restricted in a later analysis, and the HLA associations seemed to be driven largely by CMV exposure. In a later analysis, HLA-associated TCR beta chains showed more clonal expansion and lower generation probabilities than non-associated chains that were equally common.

In the case of this clone: It lacks a known antigen. Base qualities are not provided; no much larger clone lies one nucleotide away.

As encoded in the germline V gene, CDR1 is SGHTA while CDR2 is FQGNSA. Relative to germline, V is missing 7 bases and J is missing 8 bases, with 11 bases of the junction outside any gene match. Reading from cysteine to phenylalanine, the CDR3 counts 15 amino acids. Solely the CDR3 DNA is kept, with 45 bases framed from the first base. The cohort was made up of about 670 healthy bone marrow donors. All cohort members were sampled while nominally healthy, although unrecorded immune exposures were likely present. The donor was CMV seronegative and belonged to the group of 352 seronegative cohort members. A peripheral blood sample was provided by each donor, and peripheral blood mononuclear cells were used for TCR beta sequencing. The Qiagen DNeasy Blood Extraction Kit was used to extract genomic DNA from the blood cell samples. The library relied on the immunoSEQ multiplex PCR assay. A mixture of 60 forward primers for TCR Vbeta segments and 13 reverse primers for TCR Jbeta segments was used in the multiplex PCR. Amplification of the CDR3 region of rearranged TCR beta genes was performed with a multiplex PCR assay on genomic DNA. The Illumina HiSeq System was used to sequence the amplified TCR beta libraries as 87-base-pair reads. The paper's processing steps were these. Across the 666 repertoires, a later analysis counted roughly 77 million unique TCR beta chains, roughly 11 million of which were shared by at least two donors. A nearest-neighbor algorithm error-corrected the raw reads and collapsed the reads into unique sequences, merging closely related sequences to remove PCR and sequencing errors. CDR3 sequences were aligned to IMGT reference sequences to assign V, D and J gene segments. For a sequence to be retained, at least a six-nucleotide match to both a V gene segment and a J gene segment was required. A rearrangement counted as productive if the CDR3 had no stop codons and remained in frame with V and J, and every other rearrangement counted as non-productive. Following IMGT convention, CDR3 was defined as the stretch from the second conserved V-encoded cysteine to the conserved J-encoded phenylalanine. Sequences without an unambiguous match to a single V gene segment were excluded from the earlier analysis of approximately 600 of the donors. An earlier analysis of 550 to 650 of the donors classified V segments as functional when productive rearrangements were above 56.7% and as segregating when the standard deviation between donors was above 5%. A statistical classification framework was built for diagnosing cytomegalovirus status from the catalog of TCR beta chain sequences. A later analysis assigned V and J genes by comparing TCR nucleotide sequences with IMGT/GENE-DB human TR gene sequences. A later analysis assigned CDR3 sequences and most-parsimonious VDJ recombination scenarios with the TCRdist pipeline. In a later analysis, each TCR beta chain was defined by its CDR3 amino acid sequence together with its V-gene family, and reads without a unique V-gene family were excluded. To address suspected cross-contamination and a sequencing artifact, a later analysis removed around 590 highly shared, low-generation-probability nucleotide sequences. In a later analysis, a clonal expansion index for each public chain was calculated from normalized within-repertoire ranks of inferred template counts. Generation probabilities in a later analysis came from a VDJ recombination model fitted to out-of-frame rearrangements, and those results were checked against IGoR. Hypergeometric tests were used in a later analysis to score TCR-TCR, TCR-HLA and TCR-CMV co-occurrence, with a repertoire-size bias correction applied to the TCR pairs. In a later analysis, false discovery rates were estimated by permuting HLA or CMV assignments 20 times. In a later analysis, co-occurring TCRs were grouped with DBSCAN, and TCRdist sequence similarity was added when clustering was performed within HLA-allele-positive subsets. Co-occurrence clustering excluded repertoires with fewer than 30,000 or more than 120,000 public chains, plus five with anomalous nucleotide sharing. TCRdb provides this immuneACCESS table in a form limited to in-frame rearrangements. Some clones are lacking; in checked studies, under half of them reflect an unresolved V gene, and why the rest are absent is not known. V, J and clone size derive from that table, while D and trimming were established from the DNA sequence. Across this sample there are some 140,000 clones, with 60% to 80% seen only once. The biggest ten clones account for about 2.2% of the sample.

This sequence was found in a young man in good health and CMV-seronegative. The sequenced sample was PBMCs. The chain employs TRBV7-2 and TRBJ1-4, with 9 junctional bases fitting TRBD1. The sequenced DNA is TGTGCCAGCACCGTTCCCCTTGGACAGGGGGAAAAACTGTTTTTT. This sequence encodes CASTVPLGQGEKLFF.